These 32 T cell receptor beta chains share one sample of origin, sequenced in a study of blood T cell repertoires in COVID-19. The repertoire was sequenced with immunoSEQ multiplex PCR; TCRdb's copy has only in-frame clones and lacks some. The sample carries 400,000 or so clones, 89% recorded once. Sequencing input: peripheral blood. These receptors came from a woman between 40 and 55 years old with COVID-19, enrolled during active disease.

This chain links TRBV18 with TRBJ2-7; 8 bases line up with TRBD1. CDR1 KGHSH and CDR2 LQKENI come from the germline V gene. This CDR3 is 14 amino acids long. With 3 bases clipped from V and 4 bases from J, the junction kept 5 bases outside the gene matches. The CDR3 spells CASSPDRVGYEQYF. The CDR3 region has the DNA TGTGCCAGCTCACCGGACAGGGTAGGGTACGAGCAGTACTTC.

The V gene is TRBV11-2, the J gene TRBJ2-7; the D gene is possibly TRBD1 (6 bases). Germline CDR1 is SGHAT and CDR2 is FQNNGV. Trimming stripped 5 bases from V and 0 bases from J, with 17 bases between. The CDR3 length is 16 residues. The CDR3 bases are TGTGCCAGCAGCACAATAGGGGGATTTTACTCCTACGAGCAGTACTTC. Residues: CASSTIGGFYSYEQYF.

This chain uses TRBV9 with TRBJ2-5, with D unclear. CDR1 and CDR2 (germline): SGDLS, YYNGEE. This CDR3 is built from 15 residues. The V and J ends lost 3 bases and 5 bases respectively, with 17 bases between them. The CDR3 here is CASSGSRGAEETQYF. CDR3 DNA: TGTGCCAGCAGCGGCAGTAGAGGCGCGGAGGAGACCCAGTACTTC. Based on the CDR3 plus reference TRBV9 and TRBJ2-5, the full variable domain is DSGVTQTPKHLITATGQRVTLRCSPRSGDLSVYWYQQSLDQGLQFLIQYYNGEERAKGNILERFSAQQFPDLHSELNLSSLELGDSALYFCASSGSRGAEETQYFGPGTRLLVL.

The chain is built from TRBV5-1 and TRBJ1-1; 9 bases are shared with TRBD1. Germline CDR1 is SGHRS and CDR2 is YFSETQ. With V trimmed by 3 bases and J by 1 base, 4 bases remained unmatched. The CDR3 contains 15 residues. In DNA, the CDR3 is TGCGCCAGCAGCTCGGGACAGGGTGGGAACACTGAAGCTTTCTTT. Amino acids: CASSSGQGGNTEAFF. The whole variable domain, filled in from reference TRBV5-1 and TRBJ1-1, reads KAGVTQTPRYLIKTRGQQVTLSCSPISGHRSVSWYQQTPGQGLQFLFEYFSETQRNKGNFPGRFSGRQFSNSRSEMNVSTLELGDSALYLCASSSGQGGNTEAFFGQGTRLTVV.

This clone occurred many times. The chain carries TRBV5-1 and TRBJ2-3; TRBD1 aligns across 8 bases. The V gene's germline CDR1 is SGHRS and CDR2 YFSETQ. V was clipped by 4 bases and J by 3 bases; unmatched bases: 7. This CDR3 spans 15 amino acids. The CDR3 DNA sequence: TGCGCCAGCAGCCGGACAGGGTGGAAAACAGATACGCAGTATTTT. Encoded protein: CASSRTGWKTDTQYF.

V gene TRBV6-6 combines with J gene TRBJ1-2, with D hard to call. Germline CDR1 reads MNHNY; CDR2 reads SVGAGI (reference sequence). CDR3 length equals 15 residues. The germline V and J ends were trimmed by 5 bases and 4 bases, with 17 bases remaining between them. The CDR3 spells CASSRSGGEPYGYTF. The CDR3 DNA is TGTGCCAGCAGTCGATCGGGAGGCGAACCCTATGGCTACACCTTC.

The V call is TRBV5-1, the J call TRBJ2-3; 7 nucleotides match TRBD2. Germline trimming cut 2 bases from V and 5 bases from J; bases unmatched to any gene: 5. The CDR3 runs to 14 residues. In germline, CDR1 is SGHRS, CDR2 YFSETQ. CDR3 region: CASSFGGGLDTQYF. In nucleotides, the CDR3 is TGCGCCAGCAGCTTCGGGGGAGGGCTAGATACGCAGTATTTT.

The genes are TRBV15 and TRBJ2-2; 7 nucleotides match TRBD1. Trimming at V came to 0 bases and at J to 4 bases, leaving 5 bases not matched to a gene. Looked up from germline, CDR1 is LNHNV and CDR2 is YYDKDF (reference sequence). The CDR3 has 16 residues. The CDR3 spells CATSRDPQGSTGELFF. Written as DNA, the CDR3 is TGTGCCACCAGCAGAGACCCACAGGGGTCCACCGGGGAGCTGTTTTTT.

The chain links TRBV10-3 to TRBJ1-5; 8 nucleotides agree with TRBD1. V dropped 0 bases and J dropped 6; count of bases not matched to a gene: 7. The CDR3 sequence is 16 residues long. In germline, CDR1 is ENHRY, CDR2 SYGVKD. This CDR3 reads CAISESLGRGLQPQHF. The CDR3 DNA is TGTGCCATCAGTGAGTCACTCGGCAGGGGGCTTCAGCCCCAGCATTTT.

The chain employs TRBV6-4 and TRBJ2-5, with D maybe TRBD2 (6 bases). The V and J ends lost 7 bases and 5 bases respectively, with 17 bases between them. Per the germline V gene, CDR1 is MRHNA and CDR2 is SNTAGT. The CDR3 contains 14 residues. CDR3: CASTGRGFGETQYF. In DNA form, the CDR3 reads TGTGCCAGCACCGGTCGGGGGTTCGGGGAGACCCAGTACTTC.

V and J are TRBV5-8 and TRBJ2-6; D is unresolved. CDR1 is SGHTS and CDR2 is YDEGEE in the germline V gene. This CDR3 is 15 amino acids long. The germline V and J ends were trimmed by 1 base and 0 bases, with 5 bases remaining between them. CDR3 bases: TGTGCCAGCAGCTTGTACGGCTCTGGGGCCAACGTCCTGACTTTC. This codes for CASSLYGSGANVLTF.

The J gene is TRBJ1-2, the V gene TRBV4-2, with D possibly being TRBD1 (5 bases). CDR3 length equals 14 residues. The V end was cut by 0 bases, the J end by 7 bases, with 12 bases between. Germline CDR1 LGHNA, CDR2 YNFKEQ. CDR3 in amino acids: CASSQETGVGGYTF. CDR3 nucleotides: TGTGCCAGCAGCCAAGAAACGGGGGTGGGTGGCTACACCTTC.

The V and J genes are TRBV20-1 and TRBJ2-3; TRBD2 matches 8 bases. Germline CDR1 is DFQATT and CDR2 is SNEGSKA (reference sequence). Trimming took 3 bases from V and 2 from J; bases not matched to a gene: 4. The CDR3 loop spans 14 amino acids. The CDR3 nucleotides read TGCAGTGCTAGTCCGGGGGGGGTCACAGATACGCAGTATTTT. It specifies CSASPGGVTDTQYF.

The rearrangement links TRBV2 to TRBJ1-1; D is perhaps TRBD1 (6 bases). Germline CDR1 reads SNHLY; CDR2 reads FYNNEI. This CDR3 region has 16 residues. The V gene lost 2 bases and the J gene lost 0 bases, with 13 bases spanning the gap. CDR3 region: CASSERSDRLNTEAFF. The CDR3 bases are TGTGCCAGCAGTGAACGATCGGACAGATTGAACACTGAAGCTTTCTTT. The full variable domain, with the rest looked up from reference TRBV2 and TRBJ1-1, is EPEVTQTPSHQVTQMGQEVILRCVPISNHLYFYWYRQILGQKVEFLVSFYNNEISEKSEIFDDQFSVERPDGSNFTLKIRSTKLEDSAMYFCASSERSDRLNTEAFFGQGTRLTVV.

This chain joins TRBV6-2 or TRBV6-3 and TRBJ2-1, with 10 bases identical to TRBD1. This CDR3 comprises 15 residues. V lost 2 bases to trimming and J lost 4 bases; unmatched junction nucleotides: 2. CDR1 is MNHEY and CDR2 is SVGEGT in the germline V gene. CDR3 coding DNA: TGTGCCAGCAGTTACCCGGGACAGGGGTACAATGAGCAGTTCTTC. Its translation: CASSYPGQGYNEQFF.

The V call is TRBV5-1, the J call TRBJ1-1; D not resolved. The V end lost 1 base, the J end lost 0 bases, and 7 bases lay between the germline ends. CDR1 is SGHRS and CDR2 is YFSETQ in the germline V gene. This CDR3 has 14 amino acids. The CDR3 loop is CASSLTQMNTEAFF. CDR3 nucleotides: TGCGCCAGCAGCTTGACGCAGATGAACACTGAAGCTTTCTTT.

V usage is TRBV7-8 and J usage is TRBJ1-6, with D possibly TRBD1 on 6 matching bases. The CDR3 has 16 residues. V lost 3 bases and J 7 bases, leaving 16 bases between the germline ends. Germline V gives CDR1 SGHVS, CDR2 FQNEAQ. In nucleotides, the CDR3 is TGTGCCAGCAGCTTCCCAATTGGGAGGGGGAATTCACCCCTCCACTTT. Its protein product is CASSFPIGRGNSPLHF.

CDR3 bases: TGTGCCAGTCACACCAAACAACAGGGGAACTATGGCTACACCTTC. Translated: CASHTKQQGNYGYTF. This chain uses TRBV19 with TRBJ1-2; 7 positions agree with TRBD1. The CDR3 totals 15 residues. CDR1 is LNHDA, CDR2 SQIVND, per germline (reference sequence). The junction had 11 bases not matched to a gene; V was cut back by 8 bases and J by 2 bases.

V gene TRBV5-6 combines with J gene TRBJ1-2; D might be TRBD1 (6 bases). CDR3 length equals 13 residues. In germline, CDR1 is SGHDT, CDR2 YYEEEE. Between the trimmed V and J ends, which lost 6 bases and 2 bases, there was a span of 11 bases. This CDR3 is CASTPGVNYGYTF. The CDR3 DNA follows: TGTGCCAGCACCCCAGGGGTAAACTATGGCTACACCTTC.

The rearrangement uses TRBV7-9 and TRBJ1-2; possible D gene TRBD1, 6 bases. The germline V gene has CDR1 SEHNR and CDR2 FQNEAQ (reference sequence). The CDR3 spans 13 residues. Trimming left V 4 bases short and J 4 bases short, with 10 bases between. The CDR3 sequence: CASSSEQGYGYTF. As DNA, the CDR3 is TGTGCCAGCAGCTCCGAACAGGGCTATGGCTACACCTTC.

The gene calls are TRBV9 and TRBJ1-6; 9 bases are a match to TRBD1. CDR3 size: 17 residues. V was pared by 0 bases and J by 8 bases, with 9 bases of the junction left unmatched. Looked up from germline, CDR1 is SGDLS and CDR2 is YYNGEE. CDR3 loop: CASSVVPTGGPDSPLHF. In DNA form, the CDR3 reads TGTGCCAGCAGCGTAGTTCCCACAGGGGGCCCGGATTCACCCCTCCACTTT.

The chain links TRBV27 to TRBJ2-1; 15 positions match TRBD2. Germline values: CDR1 MNHEY, CDR2 SMNVEV (reference sequence). This CDR3 region has 18 residues. V gave up 6 bases and J gave up 5 bases; unmatched junction bases: 11. The chain's CDR3 is CASSDKGLAGGRDNEQFF. The CDR3 region has the DNA TGTGCCAGCAGCGACAAGGGACTAGCGGGGGGTCGCGACAATGAGCAGTTCTTC.

J is TRBJ2-3 and V is TRBV6-2 or TRBV6-3; D is undetermined. Germline CDR1 and CDR2: MNHEY and SVGEGT. Trimming cost V 4 bases and J 2 bases, with 13 bases left between them. The CDR3 covers 15 residues. Here the CDR3 DNA reads TGTGCCAGCAGTTCCTATGGAGCGAACACAGATACGCAGTATTTT. Protein sequence: CASSSYGANTDTQYF.

The chain combines TRBV7-2 with TRBJ1-5; perhaps TRBD1 as D (5 bases). Trimming left V 5 bases short and J 4 bases short, with 15 bases between. Germline lookup yields CDR1 SGHTA and CDR2 FQGNSA. This CDR3 contains 15 residues. The CDR3 protein is CASSTSTDSNQPQHF. CDR3 sequence (DNA): TGTGCCAGCAGCACGTCGACAGACTCTAATCAGCCCCAGCATTTT.

The chain recombines TRBV5-6 with TRBJ1-4, with TRBD1 as a possible D gene (6 bases). This CDR3 region has 15 residues. In germline, CDR1 is SGHDT, CDR2 YYEEEE. Trimming took off 3 bases at V and 5 bases at J, with 14 bases between the two ends. Here the CDR3 reads CASSSDGGANEKLFF. CDR3 coding DNA: TGTGCCAGCAGCTCTGATGGGGGCGCGAATGAAAAACTGTTTTTT. The full variable domain, its missing parts supplied by reference TRBV5-6 and TRBJ1-4, is DAGVTQSPTHLIKTRGQQVTLRCSPKSGHDTVSWYQQALGQGPQFIFQYYEEEERQRGNFPDRFSGHQFPNYSSELNVNALLLGDSALYLCASSSDGGANEKLFFGSGTQLSVL.

The chain links TRBV28 to TRBJ1-5; D gene uncertain. V was clipped by 3 bases and J by 3 bases, with 12 bases between them. Germline CDR1 MDHEN, CDR2 SYDVKM. This CDR3 region has 15 residues. The CDR3 sequence is CASSLVSFSNQPQHF. The CDR3 DNA follows: TGTGCCAGCAGTTTGGTCAGTTTCTCCAATCAGCCCCAGCATTTT.

The J gene is TRBJ2-1, the V gene TRBV6-5; D is unclear. This CDR3 is 14 amino acids long. Trimming took 0 bases from V and 6 from J, leaving 9 bases between them. Germline V gives CDR1 MNHEY, CDR2 SVGAGI. In nucleotides, the CDR3 is TGTGCCAGCAGTTACTCACGCGGCCTCAATGAGCAGTTCTTC. It yields the protein CASSYSRGLNEQFF.

The chain couples TRBV18 to TRBJ2-1, with 8 bases identical to TRBD2. This CDR3 has 15 amino acids. Germline CDR1 reads KGHSH; CDR2 reads LQKENI. The junction had 3 bases not matched to a gene; V was cut back by 2 bases and J by 3 bases. This chain's CDR3 is CASSPTSGVYNEQFF. DNA of the CDR3: TGTGCCAGCTCACCAACTAGCGGAGTCTACAATGAGCAGTTCTTC.

CDR3 sequence (DNA): TGTGCCAGCAGACCCGGGACAGGGCTCATGAACACTGAAGCTTTCTTT. Protein: CASRPGTGLMNTEAFF. This rearrangement joins TRBV28 to TRBJ1-1; 9 bases map to TRBD1. With V trimmed by 6 bases and J by 0 bases, 8 bases remained unmatched. CDR1 and CDR2 (germline): MDHEN, SYDVKM. The CDR3 has 16 amino acids.

This chain uses TRBV10-3 with TRBJ2-7; D unclear. Trimming removed 2 bases from V and 3 bases from J, with 8 bases in between. Germline V lookup: CDR1 ENHRY, CDR2 SYGVKD. This CDR3 has 13 amino acids. CDR3 coding DNA: TGTGCCATCAGTGAGCGGGTTAGCTACGAGCAGTACTTC. This sequence encodes CAISERVSYEQYF.

V is TRBV3-1 (or the pseudogene TRBV3-2) and J is TRBJ1-4, with TRBD1 matching over 7 bases. In germline, CDR1 is LGHDT, CDR2 YNNKEL (reference sequence). The CDR3 has 13 residues. The V segment lost 5 bases and the J segment 13 bases; nucleotides outside the gene matches: 10. This chain's CDR3 is CASSITGTEGLFF. CDR3 sequence (DNA): TGTGCCAGCAGCATCACCGGGACAGAAGGACTGTTTTTT.

The gene calls are TRBV14 and TRBJ1-1; D ambiguous. The ends were cut back, 2 bases at V and 2 bases at J, with 12 bases in the middle. Per germline, CDR1 SGHDN and CDR2 FVKESK. This CDR3 has 15 amino acids. CDR3 DNA: TGTGCCAGCAGCCAAAGTGTGGGCAGTAACACTGAAGCTTTCTTT. Its protein product is CASSQSVGSNTEAFF.